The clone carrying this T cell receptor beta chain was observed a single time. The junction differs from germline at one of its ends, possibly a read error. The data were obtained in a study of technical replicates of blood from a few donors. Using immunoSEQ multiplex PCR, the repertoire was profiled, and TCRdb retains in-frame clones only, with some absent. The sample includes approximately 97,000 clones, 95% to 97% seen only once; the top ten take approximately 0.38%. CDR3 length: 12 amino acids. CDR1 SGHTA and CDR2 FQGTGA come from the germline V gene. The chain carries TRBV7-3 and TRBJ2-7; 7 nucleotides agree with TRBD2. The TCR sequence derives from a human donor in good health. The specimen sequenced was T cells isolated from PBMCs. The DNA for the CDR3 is TGTGCCAGCAGCTGGAGGACCGGGACTATCGTCTTC. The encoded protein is CASSWRTGTIVF. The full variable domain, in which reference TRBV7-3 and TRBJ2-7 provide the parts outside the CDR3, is GAGVSQTPSNKVTEKGKYVELRCDPISGHTALYWYRQSLGQGPEFLIYFQGTGAADDSGLPNDRFFAVRPEGSVSTLKIQRTERGDSAVYLCASSWRTGTIVFGPGTRLTVT.